A single sample gave rise to the 15 T cell receptor beta chains below, sequenced in a study of T-cell memory formation after mild COVID-19. MiXCR was run by TCRdb on the 5' RACE reads, yielding one entry per CDR3 protein. Of 350,000 to 550,000 distinct CDR3 sequences listed, about 20% are singletons. Source material: PBMCs or a T cell subset sorted from them (not recorded which). All receptors derive from a man aged 18 to 29 who had mild COVID-19 (a few samples of this study predate the infection). Cell type and time point are not known.

This chain connects TRBV7-2 to TRBJ2-5; 12 bases align to TRBD1. Germline loops: CDR1 SGHTA, CDR2 FQGNSA. J lost 6 bases, V lost 6 bases, and 11 bases had no gene match. The CDR3 consists of 16 residues. This CDR3 reads CASSAPGTGGTKTQYF. CDR3 nucleotides: TGTGCCAGCAGTGCCCCTGGGACAGGGGGCACGAAGACCCAGTACTTC.

This clonotype was recorded at least ten times. This chain uses TRBV5-1 with TRBJ2-5; 14 positions match TRBD2. The CDR3 covers 15 residues. Losses at the gene ends were 7 bases for V and 5 bases for J; bases not matched to a gene: 7. Germline loops: CDR1 SGHRS, CDR2 YFSETQ. For the CDR3, the DNA is TGCGCCAGCTCGACTAGCGGGGGGGCAGAGGAGACCCAGTACTTC. Its translation is CASSTSGGAEETQYF.

This clonotype was seen more than once but under ten times. The chain links TRBV14 to TRBJ1-1, with 9 bases fitting TRBD1. The V gene end was trimmed by 2 bases and the J gene end by 6 bases; junction bases not matched to a gene: 10. The CDR3 has 16 amino acids. Germline CDR1 reads SGHDN; CDR2 reads FVKESK. CDR3 sequence: CASSQRPGQGSPEAFF. Written as DNA, the CDR3 is TGTGCCAGCAGCCAACGTCCGGGACAGGGATCCCCTGAAGCTTTCTTT.

Many counts were recorded for this clonotype. The chain joins TRBV7-9 to TRBJ1-4; D ambiguous. Germline CDR1 reads SEHNR; CDR2 reads FQNEAQ (reference sequence). The CDR3 runs to 14 residues. Trimming stripped 4 bases from V and 4 bases from J, with 10 bases between. The CDR3 sequence: CASSSDGGNEKLFF. The CDR3, as DNA: TGTGCCAGCAGCTCGGACGGCGGTAATGAAAAACTGTTTTTT.

This clonotype was seen a few times. This chain links TRBV4-3 with TRBJ2-5, with D perhaps being TRBD1 or TRBD2 (6 bases each). Trimming took 4 bases from V and 5 from J, leaving 20 bases between them. CDR3 length: 16 residues. CDR1 is LGHNA, CDR2 YSLEER, per germline. The CDR3 sequence: CASSRTLGGVRETQYF. In DNA, the CDR3 is TGCGCCAGCAGCCGGACTTTGGGGGGCGTCAGGGAGACCCAGTACTTC.

This chain connects TRBV27 to TRBJ2-2, with D unclear. The CDR3 consists of 15 residues. Germline lookup yields CDR1 MNHEY and CDR2 SMNVEV (reference sequence). V dropped 4 bases and J dropped 6 bases, with 15 bases sitting between them. The CDR3 DNA is TGTGCCAGCAGTTCAAACCTGGAGCCAGCCGGGGAGCTGTTTTTT. It translates to CASSSNLEPAGELFF.

The table lists this clonotype with many counts. The V call is TRBV7-9, the J call TRBJ1-3; D call uncertain. This CDR3 region has 14 residues. The germline V and J ends were trimmed by 1 base and 1 base, with 5 bases remaining between them. Germline lookup yields CDR1 SEHNR and CDR2 FQNEAQ (reference sequence). The CDR3 is CASSLGRSGNTIYF. The CDR3 nucleotides are TGTGCCAGCAGCTTAGGCAGATCTGGAAACACCATATATTTT.

V usage is TRBV4-1 and J usage is TRBJ2-4; 16 bases match TRBD2. This CDR3 spans 18 amino acids. Germline V gene data show CDR1 as MGHRA and CDR2 as YSYEKL. The V segment lost 4 bases and the J segment 1 base; nucleotides outside the gene matches: 4. CDR3 DNA sequence: TGCGCCAGCAGCCCGGGACTAGCGGGGGGGCTGGCCAAAAACATTCAGTACTTC. Translating gives CASSPGLAGGLAKNIQYF.

This clonotype showed up just a few times. A read error may produce the germline difference seen at one junction end. The chain couples TRBV15 to TRBJ1-1, with 7 bases matching TRBD1. Germline loops: CDR1 LNHNV, CDR2 YYDKDF (reference sequence). The CDR3 runs to 14 residues. The CDR3 spells CATSRERPDREAAF. For the CDR3, the DNA is TGTGCCACCAGCAGAGAACGCCCAGACAGGGAAGCAGCCTTT.

The CDR3 protein is CASSSVLDYTF. DNA for the CDR3: TGTGCCAGCAGCTCCGTCCTGGACTACACCTTC. The V call is TRBV5-6, the J call TRBJ1-2; D is unclear. The CDR3 length is 11 residues. Per the germline V gene, CDR1 is SGHDT and CDR2 is YYEEEE. The V gene lost 3 bases and the J gene lost 10 bases, with 10 bases spanning the gap.

This clonotype appeared a few times. The chain carries TRBV5-1 and TRBJ2-7; 9 positions agree with TRBD1. Germline values: CDR1 SGHRS, CDR2 YFSETQ. With V trimmed by 2 bases and J by 6 bases, 3 bases remained unmatched. This CDR3 is 13 amino acids long. For the CDR3, the DNA is TGCGCCAGCAGCTTCGGACAGGGGACCGAGCAGTACTTC. Amino acid sequence: CASSFGQGTEQYF. The full variable domain, with the rest looked up from reference TRBV5-1 and TRBJ2-7, is KAGVTQTPRYLIKTRGQQVTLSCSPISGHRSVSWYQQTPGQGLQFLFEYFSETQRNKGNFPGRFSGRQFSNSRSEMNVSTLELGDSALYLCASSFGQGTEQYFGPGTRLTVT.

The sample holds a few counts of this clonotype. This chain joins TRBV4-1 and TRBJ2-7, with D possibly being TRBD1 (5 bases). The length of the CDR3 is 14 residues. The V gene lost 3 bases and the J gene lost 2 bases, with 11 bases spanning the gap. CDR1 MGHRA and CDR2 YSYEKL come from the germline V gene. The CDR3 DNA follows: TGCGCCAGCAGCCAGGTAAGGGGCCCCTACGAGCAGTACTTC. It is translated as CASSQVRGPYEQYF.

The chain is built from TRBV28 and TRBJ2-5; D is unresolved. Germline CDR1 MDHEN, CDR2 SYDVKM. Trimming cost V 7 bases and J 7 bases, with 16 bases left between them. The CDR3 contains 13 residues. This chain's CDR3 is CASKRGLAGTQYF. In DNA form, the CDR3 reads TGTGCCAGCAAAAGAGGCTTAGCAGGGACCCAGTACTTC.

Comments on this clonotype: Germline is not matched at one junction end, which may reflect a read error. The chain has TRBV5-1 and TRBJ2-3; 7 positions match TRBD2. Germline V gives CDR1 SGHRS, CDR2 YFSETQ. This CDR3 has 16 residues. The CDR3 is CASSLAAGTSTDTQYF. The CDR3 nucleotides read TGCGCCAGCAGTTTGGCAGCGGGGACTAGCACAGATACGCAGTATTTT.

The rearrangement joins TRBV18 to TRBJ2-3; tentatively, D is TRBD2 (5 bases). CDR1 KGHSH and CDR2 LQKENI come from the germline V gene. The CDR3 is made up of 14 amino acids. Trimming took off 0 bases at V and 1 base at J, with 5 bases between the two ends. This CDR3 is CASSPPEGTDTQYF. The CDR3 DNA sequence: TGTGCCAGCTCACCACCGGAGGGCACAGATACGCAGTATTTT.